This T cell receptor beta chain was recovered during a study of blood T cell repertoires in COVID-19. The CDR3 has 15 amino acids. V shed 7 bases, J shed 4 bases, and the junction held 6 bases outside the gene matches. Germline loops: CDR1 MNHEY, CDR2 SVGAGI. Assay: immunoSEQ multiplex PCR; the TCRdb copy retains only in-frame clones and omits some. The table lists 210,000 or so clones, over 75% of them singletons, with about 4.1% in the top ten. Specimen: peripheral blood. This sequence originates from a man over 45 with acute or convalescent COVID-19. This chain links TRBV6-5 with TRBJ2-1; 11 nucleotides agree with TRBD2. CDR3 sequence reads: CASTLAGGVYNEQFF. CDR3 sequence (DNA): TGTGCCAGCACCTTAGCGGGGGGGGTATACAATGAGCAGTTCTTC.